Below are 17 T cell receptor beta chains sequenced from a single sample in a study of blood T cell repertoires in COVID-19. Measured with immunoSEQ multiplex PCR; TCRdb has only the in-frame clones, and not every one. The repertoire holds 150,000 to 200,000 clones, with around 89% as singletons. Sample: peripheral blood. The receptors stem from a man younger than 35 who had recovered from COVID-19.

The CDR3 DNA reads as TGCGCCAGCAGCCAAGATAATTTAGGGACACAAGCTAACTATGGCTACACCTTC. Protein product: CASSQDNLGTQANYGYTF. The V gene is TRBV4-3, the J gene TRBJ1-2, with D possibly being TRBD1 (6 bases). Germline lookup yields CDR1 LGHNA and CDR2 YSLEER. The CDR3 totals 18 residues. Between the trimmed V and J ends, which lost 0 bases and 0 bases, there was a span of 17 bases.

This clone was observed a few times. The genes are TRBV18 and TRBJ1-2; perhaps TRBD1 as D (6 bases). CDR1 is KGHSH and CDR2 is LQKENI in the germline V gene. This CDR3 is built from 12 residues. V was clipped by 3 bases and J by 6 bases, with 8 bases between them. Here the CDR3 reads CASSPYRDGYTF. The DNA of the CDR3 is TGTGCCAGCTCACCCTACAGGGATGGCTACACCTTC.

V usage is TRBV6-5 and J usage is TRBJ2-1; 9 nucleotides match TRBD2. Trimming cost V 5 bases and J 2 bases; bases outside gene matches: 4. Germline-derived CDR1 and CDR2 are MNHEY and SVGAGI. The CDR3 sequence is 15 residues long. CDR3 coding DNA: TGTGCCAGCAGTCCCGGGACTAGCCCCTACAATGAGCAGTTCTTC. It specifies CASSPGTSPYNEQFF.

The genes are TRBV27 and TRBJ1-1, with 8 bases fitting TRBD1. The CDR3 loop spans 15 amino acids. CDR1 MNHEY and CDR2 SMNVEV come from the germline V gene (reference sequence). Unmatched junction bases numbered 8, after V lost 4 bases and J lost 4 bases. The CDR3 bases are TGTGCCAGCAGTTACCTCGGACAGGGTGTCACTGAAGCTTTCTTT. This codes for CASSYLGQGVTEAFF.

This clone was recorded a few times. This chain uses TRBV7-8 with TRBJ1-1; TRBD1 matches at 12 bases. The V gene end was trimmed by 5 bases and the J gene end by 5 bases; junction bases not matched to a gene: 6. CDR3 length: 15 amino acids. Germline values: CDR1 SGHVS, CDR2 FQNEAQ. CDR3 sequence reads: CASSQGQGARTEAFF. In DNA, the CDR3 is TGTGCCAGCAGCCAGGGACAGGGGGCGCGGACTGAAGCTTTCTTT.

The chain employs TRBV27 and TRBJ2-7; 8 nucleotides line up with TRBD1. The CDR3 has 16 residues. The germline V gene has CDR1 MNHEY and CDR2 SMNVEV (reference sequence). Losses at the gene ends were 5 bases for V and 2 bases for J; bases not matched to a gene: 11. CDR3 coding DNA: TGTGCCAGCAGTCTTAACACCCCGACAGGGGCCTACGAGCAGTACTTC. The encoded protein is CASSLNTPTGAYEQYF.

The chain uses TRBV7-2 and TRBJ2-1; 16 bases map to TRBD2. The CDR3 covers 17 residues. The V and J ends lost 4 bases and 9 bases, in that order; junction bases with no gene match: 9. Germline V gives CDR1 SGHTA, CDR2 FQGNSA. DNA for the CDR3: TGTGCCAGCAGCTCAACCGGGACTAGCGGGAGGGTGGGTGAGCAGTTCTTC. It yields the protein CASSSTGTSGRVGEQFF.

This chain uses TRBV21-1 with TRBJ1-5; the D call of TRBD1 is as the table states it, not checked on the DNA. TRBV21-1 is deemed a pseudogene. The CDR3 runs to 15 residues. DNA for the CDR3: TGTGCCATCCTCCCCAACGACAGAACTAATCAGCCCCAGCATTTT. This codes for CAILPNDRTNQPQHF.

The chain is built from TRBV9 and TRBJ1-2; D is unclear. Trimming pared 4 bases from V and 4 bases from J, leaving 14 bases between. Germline values: CDR1 SGDLS, CDR2 YYNGEE. The CDR3 totals 14 residues. DNA of the CDR3: TGTGCCAGCAGCTTACACACTTCGGGCTATGGCTACACCTTC. Its protein is CASSLHTSGYGYTF. Together with reference TRBV9 and TRBJ1-2, the CDR3 gives the full variable domain: DSGVTQTPKHLITATGQRVTLRCSPRSGDLSVYWYQQSLDQGLQFLIQYYNGEERAKGNILERFSAQQFPDLHSELNLSSLELGDSALYFCASSLHTSGYGYTFGSGTRLTVV.

V usage is TRBV19 and J usage is TRBJ1-5; 9 bases map to TRBD1. Trimming at V came to 6 bases and at J to 0 bases, leaving 12 bases not matched to a gene. Per the germline V gene, CDR1 is LNHDA and CDR2 is SQIVND (reference sequence). CDR3 size: 18 residues. The CDR3, as DNA: TGTGCCAGTAGATCTCAGGACAGGGGAGCGTATAGCAATCAGCCCCAGCATTTT. Protein: CASRSQDRGAYSNQPQHF.

V gene TRBV6-2 or TRBV6-3 combines with J gene TRBJ1-1; TRBD1 matches 8 bases. The germline V gene has CDR1 MNHEY and CDR2 SVGEGT. The CDR3 consists of 14 residues. The ends lost 2 bases at V and 3 bases at J; junction bases unmatched: 2. CDR3 DNA: TGTGCCAGCAGTTACGGGGACAGGCACACTGAAGCTTTCTTT. Its protein is CASSYGDRHTEAFF.

This clone was detected only a few times. This chain connects TRBV19 to TRBJ2-1, with 11 positions matching TRBD1. V shed 8 bases and J 6 bases; nucleotides not matched to a gene: 9. In germline, CDR1 is LNHDA, CDR2 SQIVND (reference sequence). The CDR3 is 15 residues long. The chain's CDR3 is CASGAWTGGRNEQFF. CDR3 nucleotides: TGTGCCAGTGGGGCGTGGACAGGGGGCCGCAATGAGCAGTTCTTC. Based on the CDR3 plus reference TRBV19 and TRBJ2-1, the full variable domain is DGGITQSPKYLFRKEGQNVTLSCEQNLNHDAMYWYRQDPGQGLRLIYYSQIVNDFQKGDIAEGYSVSREKKESFPLTVTSAQKNPTAFYLCASGAWTGGRNEQFFGPGTRLTVL.

The chain has TRBV15 and TRBJ2-7; perhaps TRBD1 as D (5 bases). The CDR3 contains 15 residues. Germline V CDR1 and CDR2: LNHNV, YYDKDF (reference sequence). The germline V and J ends were trimmed by 1 base and 6 bases, with 16 bases remaining between them. Here the CDR3 DNA reads TGTGCCACCAGCAGAGGCCCCCAGGGTAGGAGCGAGCAGTACTTC. It is translated as CATSRGPQGRSEQYF.

The chain links TRBV3-1 (or the pseudogene TRBV3-2) to TRBJ2-3, with D hard to call. Trimming left V 0 bases short and J 0 bases short, with 13 bases between. CDR3 size: 17 residues. Germline assignment: CDR1 LGHDT and CDR2 YNNKEL (reference sequence). The chain's CDR3 is CASSQDHILASTDTQYF. CDR3 sequence (DNA): TGTGCCAGCAGCCAAGATCATATCCTGGCTAGCACAGATACGCAGTATTTT.

The chain employs TRBV18 and TRBJ1-1; 9 positions agree with TRBD1. The V gene end was trimmed by 3 bases and the J gene end by 5 bases; junction bases not matched to a gene: 10. The CDR3 contains 16 residues. The germline V gene has CDR1 KGHSH and CDR2 LQKENI. The CDR3 spells CASSPRLTGGGTEAFF. The CDR3 coding sequence is TGTGCCAGCTCACCCCGATTGACAGGGGGAGGTACTGAAGCTTTCTTT.

In this sample, this clone turned up once. The V gene is TRBV6-2 or TRBV6-3, the J gene TRBJ2-1; TRBD2 matches at 9 bases. Germline lookup yields CDR1 MNHEY and CDR2 SVGEGT. Trimming removed 6 bases from V and 10 bases from J; junction bases left unmatched: 13. There are 15 residues in the CDR3. CDR3 loop: CASSLGIAGVGEQFF. DNA of the CDR3: TGTGCCAGCAGCCTCGGGATAGCGGGAGTTGGAGAGCAGTTCTTC.

The V and J genes are TRBV7-2 and TRBJ1-5; a weak D match, TRBD1 (5 bases). Trimming shortened V by 3 bases and J by 4 bases, and 13 bases separated the two germline ends. The CDR3 runs to 15 residues. Per the germline V gene, CDR1 is SGHTA and CDR2 is FQGNSA. CDR3 in amino acids: CASSFRAGLNQPQHF. The CDR3 bases are TGTGCCAGCAGCTTCCGGGCAGGGTTGAATCAGCCCCAGCATTTT.